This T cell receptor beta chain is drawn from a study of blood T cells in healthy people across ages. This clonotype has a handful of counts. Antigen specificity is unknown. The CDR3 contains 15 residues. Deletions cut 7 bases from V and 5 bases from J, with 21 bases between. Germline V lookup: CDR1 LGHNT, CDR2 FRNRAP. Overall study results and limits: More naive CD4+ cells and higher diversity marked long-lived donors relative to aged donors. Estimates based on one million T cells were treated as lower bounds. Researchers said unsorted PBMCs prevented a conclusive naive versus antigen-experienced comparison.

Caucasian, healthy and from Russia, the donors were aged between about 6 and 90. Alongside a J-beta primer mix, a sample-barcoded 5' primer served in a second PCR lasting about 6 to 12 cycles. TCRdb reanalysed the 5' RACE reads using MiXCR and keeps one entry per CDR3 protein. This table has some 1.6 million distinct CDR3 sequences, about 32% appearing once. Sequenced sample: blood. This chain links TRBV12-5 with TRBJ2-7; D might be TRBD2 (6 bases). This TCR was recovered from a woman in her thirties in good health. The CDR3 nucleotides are TGTGCTAGTGCTCCGGACTATCCCCTCATACACGAGCAGTACTTC. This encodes CASAPDYPLIHEQYF.